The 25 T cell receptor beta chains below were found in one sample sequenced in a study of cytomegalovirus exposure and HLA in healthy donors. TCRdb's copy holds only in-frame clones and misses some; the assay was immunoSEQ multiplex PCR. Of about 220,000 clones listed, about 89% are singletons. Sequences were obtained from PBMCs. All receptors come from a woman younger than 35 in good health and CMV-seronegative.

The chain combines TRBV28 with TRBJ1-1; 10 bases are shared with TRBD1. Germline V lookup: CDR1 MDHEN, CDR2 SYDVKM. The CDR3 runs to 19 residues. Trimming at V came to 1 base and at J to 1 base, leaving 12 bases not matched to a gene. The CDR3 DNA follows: TGTGCCAGCAGTTTATACCCCCTGACAGGGGGCGCTAGGAACACTGAAGCTTTCTTT. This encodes CASSLYPLTGGARNTEAFF. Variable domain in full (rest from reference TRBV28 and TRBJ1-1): DVKVTQSSRYLVKRTGEKVFLECVQDMDHENMFWYRQDPGLGLRLIYFSYDVKMKEKGDIPEGYSVSREKKERFSLILESASTNQTSMYLCASSLYPLTGGARNTEAFFGQGTRLTVV.

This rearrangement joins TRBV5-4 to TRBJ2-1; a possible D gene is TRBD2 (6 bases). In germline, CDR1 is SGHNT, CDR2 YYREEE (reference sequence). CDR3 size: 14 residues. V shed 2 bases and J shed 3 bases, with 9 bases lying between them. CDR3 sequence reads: CASSLSGDYNEQFF. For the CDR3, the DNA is TGTGCCAGCAGCTTATCGGGAGACTACAATGAGCAGTTCTTC.

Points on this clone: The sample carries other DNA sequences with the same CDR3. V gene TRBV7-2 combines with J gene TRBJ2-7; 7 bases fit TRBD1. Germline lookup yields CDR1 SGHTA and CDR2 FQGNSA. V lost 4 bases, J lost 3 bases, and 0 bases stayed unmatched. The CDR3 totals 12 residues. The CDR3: CASSYRGYEQYF. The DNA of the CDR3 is TGTGCCAGCAGCTACAGGGGCTACGAGCAGTACTTC.

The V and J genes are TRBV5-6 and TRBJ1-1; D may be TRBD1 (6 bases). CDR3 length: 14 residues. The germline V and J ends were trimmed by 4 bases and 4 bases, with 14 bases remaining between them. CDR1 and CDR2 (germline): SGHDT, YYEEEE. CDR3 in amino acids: CASSLQGTGTEAFF. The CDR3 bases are TGTGCCAGCAGCCTGCAGGGGACGGGCACTGAAGCTTTCTTT. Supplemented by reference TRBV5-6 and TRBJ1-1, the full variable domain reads DAGVTQSPTHLIKTRGQQVTLRCSPKSGHDTVSWYQQALGQGPQFIFQYYEEEERQRGNFPDRFSGHQFPNYSSELNVNALLLGDSALYLCASSLQGTGTEAFFGQGTRLTVV.

The CDR3 sequence: CASSEVLGQGNYGYTF. Written as DNA, the CDR3 is TGTGCCAGCAGTGAAGTATTAGGACAGGGTAACTATGGCTACACCTTC. The chain carries TRBV25-1 and TRBJ1-2; 8 bases align to TRBD1. J was trimmed by 1 base and V by 2 bases; bases with no gene match: 6. In germline, CDR1 is MGHDK, CDR2 SYGVNS. The CDR3 contains 16 residues.

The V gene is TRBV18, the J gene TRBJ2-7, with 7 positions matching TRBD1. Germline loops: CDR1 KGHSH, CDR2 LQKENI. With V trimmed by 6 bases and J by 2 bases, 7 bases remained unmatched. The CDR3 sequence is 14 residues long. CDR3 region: CASSPPGQPYEQYF. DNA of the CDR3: TGTGCCAGCTCTCCGCCGGGACAGCCCTACGAGCAGTACTTC.

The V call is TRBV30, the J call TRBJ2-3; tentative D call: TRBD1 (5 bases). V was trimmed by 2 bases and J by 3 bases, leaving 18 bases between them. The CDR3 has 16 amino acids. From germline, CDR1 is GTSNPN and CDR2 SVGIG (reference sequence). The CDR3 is CAWSLKAPRTTDTQYF. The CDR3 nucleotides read TGTGCCTGGAGTTTGAAGGCCCCGAGGACAACAGATACGCAGTATTTT.

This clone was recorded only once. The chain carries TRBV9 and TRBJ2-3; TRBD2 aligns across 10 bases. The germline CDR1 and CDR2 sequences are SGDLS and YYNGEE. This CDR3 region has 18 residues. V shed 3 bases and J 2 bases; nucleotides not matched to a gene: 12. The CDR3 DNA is TGTGCCAGCAGCGCTGGGGCTAGCGGGAGCTCGAACACAGATACGCAGTATTTT. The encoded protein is CASSAGASGSSNTDTQYF.

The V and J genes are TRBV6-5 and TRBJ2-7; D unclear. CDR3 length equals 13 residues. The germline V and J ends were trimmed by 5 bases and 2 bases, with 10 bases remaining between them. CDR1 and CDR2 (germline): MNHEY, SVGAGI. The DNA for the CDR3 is TGTGCCAGCAGTACTACTACCCCCTACGAGCAGTACTTC. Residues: CASSTTTPYEQYF.

CDR3 amino acids: CASSLTPQGATTGNTIYF. The CDR3 bases are TGCGCCAGCAGCCTGACCCCACAGGGCGCCACTACTGGAAACACCATATATTTT. The gene calls are TRBV4-1 and TRBJ1-3; maybe TRBD1 (6 bases). Germline loops: CDR1 MGHRA, CDR2 YSYEKL. The CDR3 is 18 residues long. Trimming cost V 4 bases and J 2 bases, with 21 bases left between them.

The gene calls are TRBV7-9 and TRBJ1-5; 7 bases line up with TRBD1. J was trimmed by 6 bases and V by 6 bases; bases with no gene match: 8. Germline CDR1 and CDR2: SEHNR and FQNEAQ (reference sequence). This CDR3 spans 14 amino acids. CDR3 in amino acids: CASRGDSQTQPQHF. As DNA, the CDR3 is TGTGCCAGCAGGGGGGACAGTCAGACTCAGCCCCAGCATTTT. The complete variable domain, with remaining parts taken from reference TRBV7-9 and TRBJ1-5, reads DTGVSQNPRHKITKRGQNVTFRCDPISEHNRLYWYRQTLGQGPEFLTYFQNEAQLEKSRLLSDRFSAERPKGSFSTLEIQRTEQGDSAMYLCASRGDSQTQPQHFGDGTRLSIL.

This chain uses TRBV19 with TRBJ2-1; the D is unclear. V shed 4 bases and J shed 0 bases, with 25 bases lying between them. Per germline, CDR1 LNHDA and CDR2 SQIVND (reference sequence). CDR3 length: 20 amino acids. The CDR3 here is CASSRSDRSSPLSSYNEQFF. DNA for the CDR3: TGTGCCAGTAGTAGGAGCGATAGGTCTTCACCTCTTAGCTCCTACAATGAGCAGTTCTTC.

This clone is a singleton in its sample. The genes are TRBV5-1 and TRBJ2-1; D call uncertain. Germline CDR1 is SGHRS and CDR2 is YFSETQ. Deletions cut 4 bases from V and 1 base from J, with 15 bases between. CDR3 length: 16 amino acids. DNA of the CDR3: TGCGCCAGCAGCGCCGAATTAGCCGGGTCCTACAATGAGCAGTTCTTC. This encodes CASSAELAGSYNEQFF.

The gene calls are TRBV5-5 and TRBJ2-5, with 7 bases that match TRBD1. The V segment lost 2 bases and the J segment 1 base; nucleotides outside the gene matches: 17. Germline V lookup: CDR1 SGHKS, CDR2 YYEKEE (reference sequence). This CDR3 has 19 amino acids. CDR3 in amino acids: CASSFQPATGWKIQETQYF. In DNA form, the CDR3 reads TGTGCCAGCAGCTTCCAACCCGCGACAGGGTGGAAGATCCAAGAGACCCAGTACTTC.

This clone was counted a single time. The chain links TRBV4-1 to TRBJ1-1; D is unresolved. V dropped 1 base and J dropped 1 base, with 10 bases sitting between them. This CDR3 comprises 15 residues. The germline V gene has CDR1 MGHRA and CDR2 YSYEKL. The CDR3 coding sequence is TGCGCCAGCAGCCAAGTCCCGGGAGCGAACACTGAAGCTTTCTTT. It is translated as CASSQVPGANTEAFF.

CDR3 in DNA: TGTGCCAGCAAGCGGGGGGAACTAGGGCAGTTCTTC. Translated, it gives CASKRGELGQFF. The V gene is TRBV28, the J gene TRBJ2-1, with TRBD2 matching over 9 bases. The germline CDR1 and CDR2 sequences are MDHEN and SYDVKM. The CDR3 loop spans 12 amino acids. V lost 7 bases to trimming and J lost 12 bases; unmatched junction nucleotides: 7.

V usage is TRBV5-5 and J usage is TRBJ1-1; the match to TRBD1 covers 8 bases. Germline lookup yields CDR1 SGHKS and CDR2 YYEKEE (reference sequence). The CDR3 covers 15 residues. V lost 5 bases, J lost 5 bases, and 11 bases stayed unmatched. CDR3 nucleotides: TGTGCCAGCAGAATCGATCCGACAGGGGATACTGAAGCTTTCTTT. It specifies CASRIDPTGDTEAFF.

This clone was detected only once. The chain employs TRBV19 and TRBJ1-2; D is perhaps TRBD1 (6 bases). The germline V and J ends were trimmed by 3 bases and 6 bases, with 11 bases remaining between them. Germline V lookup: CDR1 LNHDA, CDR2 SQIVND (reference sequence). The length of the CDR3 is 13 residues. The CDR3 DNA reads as TGTGCCAGTAGTATCCCAACAGGGAATGGCTACACCTTC. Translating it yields CASSIPTGNGYTF.

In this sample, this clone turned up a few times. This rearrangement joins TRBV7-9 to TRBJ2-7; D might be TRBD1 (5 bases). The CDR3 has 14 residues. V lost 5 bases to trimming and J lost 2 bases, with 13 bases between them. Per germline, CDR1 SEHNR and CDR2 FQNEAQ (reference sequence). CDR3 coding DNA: TGTGCCAGCAGCAAGGAGACAGTAACCTACGAGCAGTACTTC. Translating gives CASSKETVTYEQYF.

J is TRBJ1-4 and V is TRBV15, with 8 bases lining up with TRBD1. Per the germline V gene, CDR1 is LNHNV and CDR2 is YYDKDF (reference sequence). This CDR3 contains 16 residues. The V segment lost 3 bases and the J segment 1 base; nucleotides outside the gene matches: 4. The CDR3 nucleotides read TGTGCCACCAGCAGGGGCGACAGGGGAACTAATGAAAAACTGTTTTTT. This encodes CATSRGDRGTNEKLFF. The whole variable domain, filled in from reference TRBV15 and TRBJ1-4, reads DAMVIQNPRYQVTQFGKPVTLSCSQTLNHNVMYWYQQKSSQAPKLLFHYYDKDFNNEADTPDNFQSRRPNTSFCFLDIRSPGLGDTAMYLCATSRGDRGTNEKLFFGSGTQLSVL.

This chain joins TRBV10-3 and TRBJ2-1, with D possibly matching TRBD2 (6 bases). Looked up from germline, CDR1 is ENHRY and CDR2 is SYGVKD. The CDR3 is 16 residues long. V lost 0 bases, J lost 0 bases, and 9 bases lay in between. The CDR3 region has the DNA TGTGCCATCAGTGAGTCGGACGGGAGCTCCTACAATGAGCAGTTCTTC. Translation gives CAISESDGSSYNEQFF.

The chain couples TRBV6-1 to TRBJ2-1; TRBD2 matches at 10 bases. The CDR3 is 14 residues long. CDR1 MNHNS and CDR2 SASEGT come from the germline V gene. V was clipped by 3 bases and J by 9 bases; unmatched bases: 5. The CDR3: CASSDLLAGGEQFF. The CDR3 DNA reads TGTGCCAGCAGTGACCTCTTAGCGGGAGGTGAGCAGTTCTTC.

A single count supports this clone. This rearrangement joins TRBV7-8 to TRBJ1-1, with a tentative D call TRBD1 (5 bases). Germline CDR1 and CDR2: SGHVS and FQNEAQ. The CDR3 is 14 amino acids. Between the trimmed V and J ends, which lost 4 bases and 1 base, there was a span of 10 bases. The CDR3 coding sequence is TGTGCCAGCAGCTCGATTCAGGGGAACACTGAAGCTTTCTTT. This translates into CASSSIQGNTEAFF.

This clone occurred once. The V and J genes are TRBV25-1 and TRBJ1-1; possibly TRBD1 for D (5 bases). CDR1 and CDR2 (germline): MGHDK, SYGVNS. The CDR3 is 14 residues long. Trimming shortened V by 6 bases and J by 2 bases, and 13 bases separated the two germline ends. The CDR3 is CASSRTGVNTEAFF. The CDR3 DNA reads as TGTGCCAGCAGCCGAACAGGAGTAAACACTGAAGCTTTCTTT.

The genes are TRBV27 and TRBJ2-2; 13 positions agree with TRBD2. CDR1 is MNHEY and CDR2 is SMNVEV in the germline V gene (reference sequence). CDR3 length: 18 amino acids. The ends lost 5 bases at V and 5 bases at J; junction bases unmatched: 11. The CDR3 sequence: CASSPGTSGALLTGELFF. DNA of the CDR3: TGTGCCAGCAGTCCGGGGACTAGCGGGGCCCTGTTGACCGGGGAGCTGTTTTTT.